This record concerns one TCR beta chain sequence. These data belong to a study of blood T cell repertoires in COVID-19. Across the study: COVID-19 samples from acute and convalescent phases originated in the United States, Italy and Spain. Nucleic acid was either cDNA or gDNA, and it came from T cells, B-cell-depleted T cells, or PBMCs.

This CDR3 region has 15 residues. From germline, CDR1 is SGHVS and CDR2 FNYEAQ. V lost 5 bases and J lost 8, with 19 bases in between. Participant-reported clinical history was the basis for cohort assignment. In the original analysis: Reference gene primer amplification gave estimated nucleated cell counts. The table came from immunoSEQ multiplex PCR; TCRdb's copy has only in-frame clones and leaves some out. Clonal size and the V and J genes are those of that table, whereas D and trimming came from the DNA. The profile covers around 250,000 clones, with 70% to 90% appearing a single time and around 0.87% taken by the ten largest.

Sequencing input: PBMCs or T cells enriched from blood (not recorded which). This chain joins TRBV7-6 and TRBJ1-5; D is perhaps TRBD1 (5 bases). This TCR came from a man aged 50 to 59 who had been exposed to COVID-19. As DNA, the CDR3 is TGTGCCAGCAGCCCTAGTGGCAGGGTGGATGAGCCCCAGCATTTT. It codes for CASSPSGRVDEPQHF.